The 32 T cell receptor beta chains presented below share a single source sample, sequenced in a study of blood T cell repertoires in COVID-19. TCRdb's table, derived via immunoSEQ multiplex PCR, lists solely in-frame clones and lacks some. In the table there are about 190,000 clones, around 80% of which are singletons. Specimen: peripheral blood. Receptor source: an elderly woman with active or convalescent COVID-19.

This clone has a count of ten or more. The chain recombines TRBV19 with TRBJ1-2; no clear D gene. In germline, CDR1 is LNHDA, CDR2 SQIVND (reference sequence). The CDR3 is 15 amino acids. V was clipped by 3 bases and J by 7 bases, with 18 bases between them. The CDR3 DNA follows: TGTGCCAGTAGTATCTCAGGAATGGATATGTCTGGCTACACCTTC. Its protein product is CASSISGMDMSGYTF.

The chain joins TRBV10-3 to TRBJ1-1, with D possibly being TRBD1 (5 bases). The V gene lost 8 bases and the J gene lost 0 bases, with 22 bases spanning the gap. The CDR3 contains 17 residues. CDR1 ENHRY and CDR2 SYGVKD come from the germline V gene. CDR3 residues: CAIRQSLAGGVNTEAFF. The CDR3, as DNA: TGTGCCATCCGACAAAGTCTGGCTGGGGGGGTGAACACTGAAGCTTTCTTT.

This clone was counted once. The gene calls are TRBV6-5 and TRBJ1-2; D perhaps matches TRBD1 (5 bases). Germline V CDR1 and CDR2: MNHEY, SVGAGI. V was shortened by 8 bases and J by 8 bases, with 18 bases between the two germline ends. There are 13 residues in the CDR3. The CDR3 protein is CASRLPEGVGYTF. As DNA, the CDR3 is TGTGCCAGCCGCCTCCCGGAAGGGGTCGGCTACACCTTC.

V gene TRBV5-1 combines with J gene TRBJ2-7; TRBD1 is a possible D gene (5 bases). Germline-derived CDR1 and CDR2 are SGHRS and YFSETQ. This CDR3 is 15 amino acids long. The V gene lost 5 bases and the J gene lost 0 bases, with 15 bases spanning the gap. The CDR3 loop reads CASRWQGRDSYEQYF. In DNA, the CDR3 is TGCGCCAGCAGATGGCAGGGTCGCGACTCCTACGAGCAGTACTTC.

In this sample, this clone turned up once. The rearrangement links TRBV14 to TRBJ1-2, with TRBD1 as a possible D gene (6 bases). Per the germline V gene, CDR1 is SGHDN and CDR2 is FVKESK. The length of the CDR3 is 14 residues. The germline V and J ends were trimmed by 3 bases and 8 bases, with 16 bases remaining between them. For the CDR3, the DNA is TGTGCCAGCAGCCAGAGGAAACAGGGTGGCGGCTACACCTTC. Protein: CASSQRKQGGGYTF. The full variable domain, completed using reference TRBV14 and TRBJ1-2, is EAGVTQFPSHSVIEKGQTVTLRCDPISGHDNLYWYRRVMGKEIKFLLHFVKESKQDESGMPNNRFLAERTGGTYSTLKVQPAELEDSGVYFCASSQRKQGGGYTFGSGTRLTVV.

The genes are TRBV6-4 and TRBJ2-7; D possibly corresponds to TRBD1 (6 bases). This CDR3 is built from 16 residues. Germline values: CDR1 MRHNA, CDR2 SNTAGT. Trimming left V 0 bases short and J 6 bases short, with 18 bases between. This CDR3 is CASSDSIFAGEGEQYF. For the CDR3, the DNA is TGTGCCAGCAGTGACTCGATTTTCGCAGGGGAAGGCGAGCAGTACTTC.

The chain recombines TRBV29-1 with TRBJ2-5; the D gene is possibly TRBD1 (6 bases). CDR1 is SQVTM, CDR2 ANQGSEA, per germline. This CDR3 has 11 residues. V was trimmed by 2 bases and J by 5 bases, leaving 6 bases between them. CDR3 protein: CSVEQGETQYF. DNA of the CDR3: TGCAGCGTTGAACAGGGGGAGACCCAGTACTTC.

The CDR3 DNA sequence: TGTGCCATCAGTGAAAGTCAGGGGGCCAGATATGGCTACACCTTC. Protein sequence: CAISESQGARYGYTF. V gene TRBV10-3 combines with J gene TRBJ1-2, with 8 nucleotides matching TRBD1. Unmatched junction bases numbered 8, after V lost 3 bases and J lost 5 bases. The CDR3 covers 15 residues. Looked up from germline, CDR1 is ENHRY and CDR2 is SYGVKD.

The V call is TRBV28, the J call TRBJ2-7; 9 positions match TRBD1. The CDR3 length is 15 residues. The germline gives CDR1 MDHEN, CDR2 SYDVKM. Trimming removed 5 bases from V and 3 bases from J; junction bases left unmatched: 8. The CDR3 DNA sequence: TGTGCCAGCAGTCCCGGGACAGGGATAATCTACGAGCAGTACTTC. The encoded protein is CASSPGTGIIYEQYF.

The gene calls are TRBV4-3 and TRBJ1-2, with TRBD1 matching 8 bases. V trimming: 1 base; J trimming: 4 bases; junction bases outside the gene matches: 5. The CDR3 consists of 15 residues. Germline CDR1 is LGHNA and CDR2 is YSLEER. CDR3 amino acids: CASSQGEGQAYGYTF. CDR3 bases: TGCGCCAGCAGCCAAGGGGAGGGACAGGCCTATGGCTACACCTTC.

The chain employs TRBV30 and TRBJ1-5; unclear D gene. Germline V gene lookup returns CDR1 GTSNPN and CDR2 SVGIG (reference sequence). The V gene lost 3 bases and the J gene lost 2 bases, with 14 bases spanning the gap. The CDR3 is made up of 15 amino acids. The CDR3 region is CAWRTKGGGNQPQHF. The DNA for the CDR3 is TGTGCCTGGAGGACGAAGGGAGGTGGCAATCAGCCCCAGCATTTT.

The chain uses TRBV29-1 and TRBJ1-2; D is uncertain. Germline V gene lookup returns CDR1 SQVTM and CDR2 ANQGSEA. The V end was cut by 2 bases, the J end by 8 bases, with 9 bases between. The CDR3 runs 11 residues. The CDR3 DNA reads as TGCAGCGTTGAACGAACCCTAGGCTACACCTTC. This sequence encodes CSVERTLGYTF.

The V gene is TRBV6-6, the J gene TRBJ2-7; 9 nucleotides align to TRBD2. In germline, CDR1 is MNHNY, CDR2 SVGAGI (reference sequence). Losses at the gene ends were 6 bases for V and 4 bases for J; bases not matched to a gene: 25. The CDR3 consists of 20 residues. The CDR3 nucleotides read TGTGCCAGCAGCTCAAGACTCCCGTCCGGTAGGGCGGGGGGGGAGTACGAGCAGTACTTC. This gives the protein CASSSRLPSGRAGGEYEQYF.

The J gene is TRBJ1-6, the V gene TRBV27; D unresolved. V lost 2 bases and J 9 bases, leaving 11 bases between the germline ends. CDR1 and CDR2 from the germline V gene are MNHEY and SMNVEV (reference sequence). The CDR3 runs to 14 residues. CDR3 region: CASSLDRTGSPLHF. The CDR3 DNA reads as TGTGCCAGCAGTTTAGATCGGACTGGTTCACCCCTCCACTTT.

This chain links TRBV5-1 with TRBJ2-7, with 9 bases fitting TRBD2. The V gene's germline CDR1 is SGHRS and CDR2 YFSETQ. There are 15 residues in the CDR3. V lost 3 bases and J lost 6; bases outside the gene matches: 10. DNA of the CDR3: TGCGCCAGCAGCTCGGACGGGGGACTAGCACGCGAGCAGTACTTC. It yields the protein CASSSDGGLAREQYF.

CDR3: CASRPQGSEAFF. The CDR3 bases are TGTGCCAGTAGGCCCCAGGGGTCGGAAGCTTTCTTT. V gene TRBV19 combines with J gene TRBJ1-1; TRBD1 is a possible D gene (6 bases). This CDR3 has 12 residues. Trimming took 6 bases from V and 8 from J, leaving 13 bases between them. Germline-derived CDR1 and CDR2 are LNHDA and SQIVND (reference sequence).

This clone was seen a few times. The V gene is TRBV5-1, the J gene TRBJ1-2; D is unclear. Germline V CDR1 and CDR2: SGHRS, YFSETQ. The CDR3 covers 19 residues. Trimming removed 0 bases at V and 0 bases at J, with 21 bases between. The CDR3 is CASSLGGSERARPNYGYTF. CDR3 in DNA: TGCGCCAGCAGCTTGGGAGGCTCCGAGCGGGCGAGACCTAACTATGGCTACACCTTC.

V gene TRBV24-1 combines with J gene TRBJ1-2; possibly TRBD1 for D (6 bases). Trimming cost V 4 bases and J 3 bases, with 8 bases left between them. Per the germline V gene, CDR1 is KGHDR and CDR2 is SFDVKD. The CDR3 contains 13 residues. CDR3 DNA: TGTGCCACCAGTGAGACAGGAGACTATGGCTACACCTTC. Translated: CATSETGDYGYTF.

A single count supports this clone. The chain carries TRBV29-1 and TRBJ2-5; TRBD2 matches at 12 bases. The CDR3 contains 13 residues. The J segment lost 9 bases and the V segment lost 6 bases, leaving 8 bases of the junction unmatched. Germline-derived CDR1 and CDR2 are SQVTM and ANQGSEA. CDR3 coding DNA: TGCAGCGTGACTAGCGGGGGCCCTAAGGCCCAGTACTTC. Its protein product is CSVTSGGPKAQYF.

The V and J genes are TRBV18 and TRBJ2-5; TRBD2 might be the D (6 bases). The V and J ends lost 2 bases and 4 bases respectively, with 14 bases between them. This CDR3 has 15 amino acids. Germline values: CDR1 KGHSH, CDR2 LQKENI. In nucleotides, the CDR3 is TGTGCCAGCTCACCATTAGCGGAGCCCGGAGAGACCCAGTACTTC. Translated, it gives CASSPLAEPGETQYF.

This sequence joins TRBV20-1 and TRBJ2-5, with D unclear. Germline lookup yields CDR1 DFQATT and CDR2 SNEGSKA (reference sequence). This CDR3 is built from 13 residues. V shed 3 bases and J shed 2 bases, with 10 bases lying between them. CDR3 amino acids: CSASPSVQETQYF. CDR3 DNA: TGCAGTGCTAGTCCCAGCGTACAAGAGACCCAGTACTTC.

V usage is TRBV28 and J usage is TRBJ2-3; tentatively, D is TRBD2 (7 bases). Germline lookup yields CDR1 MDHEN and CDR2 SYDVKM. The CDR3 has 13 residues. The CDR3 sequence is CVTTGGGRDTQYF. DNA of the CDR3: TGTGTCACTACGGGCGGGGGCCGAGATACGCAGTATTTT.

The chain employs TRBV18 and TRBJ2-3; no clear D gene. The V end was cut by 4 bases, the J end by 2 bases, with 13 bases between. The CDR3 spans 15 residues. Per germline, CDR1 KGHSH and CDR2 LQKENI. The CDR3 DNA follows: TGTGCCAGCTCACGGGTAGGCGGCTACACAGATACGCAGTATTTT. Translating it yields CASSRVGGYTDTQYF.

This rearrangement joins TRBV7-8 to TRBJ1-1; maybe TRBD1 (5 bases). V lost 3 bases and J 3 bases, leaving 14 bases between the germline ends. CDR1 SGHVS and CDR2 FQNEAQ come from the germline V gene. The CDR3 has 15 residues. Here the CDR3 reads CASSLGAPGYTEAFF. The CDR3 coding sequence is TGTGCCAGCAGCTTGGGTGCCCCAGGGTACACTGAAGCTTTCTTT.

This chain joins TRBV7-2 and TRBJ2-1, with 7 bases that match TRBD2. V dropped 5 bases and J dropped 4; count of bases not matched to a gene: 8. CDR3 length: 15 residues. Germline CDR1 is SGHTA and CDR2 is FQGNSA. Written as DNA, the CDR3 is TGTGCCAGCAGCCCCCTGGCGGGGGTATACAATGAGCAGTTCTTC. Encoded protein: CASSPLAGVYNEQFF.

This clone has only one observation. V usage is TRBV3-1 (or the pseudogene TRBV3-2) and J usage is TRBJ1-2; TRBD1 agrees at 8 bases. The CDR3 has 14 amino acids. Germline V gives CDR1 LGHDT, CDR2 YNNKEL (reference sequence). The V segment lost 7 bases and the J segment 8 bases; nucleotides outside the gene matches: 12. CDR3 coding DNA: TGTGCCAGCACAACATCCCAGGGGGCTGGCGGCTACACCTTC. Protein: CASTTSQGAGGYTF.

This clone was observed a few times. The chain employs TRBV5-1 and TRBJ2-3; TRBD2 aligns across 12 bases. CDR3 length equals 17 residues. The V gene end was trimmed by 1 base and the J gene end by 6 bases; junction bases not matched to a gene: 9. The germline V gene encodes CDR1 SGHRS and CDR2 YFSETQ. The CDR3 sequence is CASSLLSSGGASDTQYF. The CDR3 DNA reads TGCGCCAGCAGCTTGTTGTCTAGCGGGGGGGCAAGTGATACGCAGTATTTT.

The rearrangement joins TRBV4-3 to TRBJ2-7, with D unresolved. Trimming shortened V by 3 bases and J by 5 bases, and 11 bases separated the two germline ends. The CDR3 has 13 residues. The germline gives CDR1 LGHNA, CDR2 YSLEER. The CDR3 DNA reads TGCGCCAGCAGCCATTCGCGACGGGACGAGCAGTACTTC. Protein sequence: CASSHSRRDEQYF.

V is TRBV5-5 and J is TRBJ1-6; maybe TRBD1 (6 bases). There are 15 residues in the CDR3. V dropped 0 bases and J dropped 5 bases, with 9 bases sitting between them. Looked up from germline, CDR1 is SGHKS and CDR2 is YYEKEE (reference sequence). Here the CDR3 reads CASSLGTANNSPLHF. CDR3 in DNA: TGTGCCAGCAGCTTGGGGACAGCCAATAATTCACCCCTCCACTTT. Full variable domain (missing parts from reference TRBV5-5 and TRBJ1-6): DAGVTQSPTHLIKTRGQQVTLRCSPISGHKSVSWYQQVLGQGPQFIFQYYEKEERGRGNFPDRFSARQFPNYSSELNVNALLLGDSALYLCASSLGTANNSPLHFGNGTRLTVT.

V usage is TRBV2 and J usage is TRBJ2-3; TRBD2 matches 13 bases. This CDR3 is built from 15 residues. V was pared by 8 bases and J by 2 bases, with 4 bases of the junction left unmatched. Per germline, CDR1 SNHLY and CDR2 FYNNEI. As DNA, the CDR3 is TGTGCCAGCGGAGGACTAGCGGGGGACACAGATACGCAGTATTTT. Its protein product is CASGGLAGDTDTQYF. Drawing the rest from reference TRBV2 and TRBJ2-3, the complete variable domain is EPEVTQTPSHQVTQMGQEVILRCVPISNHLYFYWYRQILGQKVEFLVSFYNNEISEKSEIFDDQFSVERPDGSNFTLKIRSTKLEDSAMYFCASGGLAGDTDTQYFGPGTRLTVL.

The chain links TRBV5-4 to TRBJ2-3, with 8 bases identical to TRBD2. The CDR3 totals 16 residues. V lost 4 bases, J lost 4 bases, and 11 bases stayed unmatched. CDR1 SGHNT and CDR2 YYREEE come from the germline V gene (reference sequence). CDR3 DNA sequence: TGTGCCAGCAGCGTCACGCGGGGGGCGGGAGCAGATACGCAGTATTTT. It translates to CASSVTRGAGADTQYF. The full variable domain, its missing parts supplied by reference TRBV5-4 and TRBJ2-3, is ETGVTQSPTHLIKTRGQQVTLRCSSQSGHNTVSWYQQALGQGPQFIFQYYREEENGRGNFPPRFSGLQFPNYSSELNVNALELDDSALYLCASSVTRGAGADTQYFGPGTRLTVL.

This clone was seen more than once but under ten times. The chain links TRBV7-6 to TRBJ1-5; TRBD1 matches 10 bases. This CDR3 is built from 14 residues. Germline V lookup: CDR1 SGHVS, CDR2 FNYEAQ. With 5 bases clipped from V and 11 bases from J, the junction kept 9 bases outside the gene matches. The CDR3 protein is CASSPGTGDLAQHF. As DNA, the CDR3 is TGTGCCAGCAGCCCGGGGACAGGGGACTTGGCCCAGCATTTT. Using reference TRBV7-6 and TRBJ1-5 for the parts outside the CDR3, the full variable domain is GAGVSQSPRYKVTKRGQDVALRCDPISGHVSLYWYRQALGQGPEFLTYFNYEAQQDKSGLPNDRFSAERPEGSISTLTIQRTEQRDSAMYRCASSPGTGDLAQHFGDGTRLSIL.